The 13 T cell receptor beta chains given below trace back to one sample, sequenced in a study of T-cell memory formation after mild COVID-19. TCRdb re-called the 5' RACE reads with MiXCR, one entry per CDR3 protein. Of about 350,000 distinct CDR3 sequences in the sample, approximately 22% were seen once. Sequenced: PBMCs or a T cell subset sorted from them (not recorded which). These receptors were collected from a man younger than 30 who had mild COVID-19 (a few samples of this study predate the infection). Cell type and time point are not known.

This clonotype was detected ten times or more. The chain recombines TRBV6-5 with TRBJ2-5, with TRBD2 matching 8 bases. Germline trimming cut 5 bases from V and 1 base from J; bases unmatched to any gene: 9. CDR1 is MNHEY and CDR2 is SVGAGI in the germline V gene. This CDR3 comprises 16 residues. CDR3 DNA sequence: TGTGCCAGCAGTGCCCTAGGACGGGGGGGCCAAGAGACCCAGTACTTC. Its protein is CASSALGRGGQETQYF.

V gene TRBV6-5 combines with J gene TRBJ1-1; no definite D call. Germline V gives CDR1 MNHEY, CDR2 SVGAGI. The CDR3 totals 15 residues. V lost 1 base and J lost 1, with 10 bases in between. CDR3 coding DNA: TGTGCCAGCAGTTACTTCACAGTGGCGAACACTGAAGCTTTCTTT. Its protein product is CASSYFTVANTEAFF.

This clonotype has more than one count but fewer than ten. The rearrangement links TRBV25-1 to TRBJ1-2; D is perhaps TRBD1 (6 bases). The V gene lost 1 base and the J gene lost 2 bases, with 11 bases spanning the gap. The CDR3 consists of 15 residues. Looked up from germline, CDR1 is MGHDK and CDR2 is SYGVNS. CDR3 coding DNA: TGTGCCAGCAGTGAATTCGCAGGGGTCAACTATGGCTACACCTTC. The encoded protein is CASSEFAGVNYGYTF.

This chain links TRBV7-2 with TRBJ1-6; D possibly corresponds to TRBD1 (5 bases). V lost 5 bases to trimming and J lost 3 bases, with 11 bases between them. The CDR3 sequence is 15 residues long. CDR1 and CDR2 from the germline V gene are SGHTA and FQGNSA. CDR3 region: CASSVGHFYNSPLHF. CDR3 in DNA: TGTGCCAGCAGCGTTGGACATTTCTATAATTCACCCCTCCACTTT.

This clonotype was found a few times. The chain's CDR3 is CASSAGTGPFYEQYF. CDR3 nucleotides: TGTGCCAGCAGTGCCGGGACAGGGCCCTTTTACGAGCAGTACTTC. The rearrangement joins TRBV7-2 to TRBJ2-7; TRBD1 matches 9 bases. CDR1 and CDR2 (germline): SGHTA, FQGNSA. The length of the CDR3 is 15 residues. Trimming cost V 6 bases and J 4 bases; bases outside gene matches: 10.

This clonotype was detected many times. The chain recombines TRBV6-5 with TRBJ2-7, with 8 bases matching TRBD2. The CDR3 contains 14 residues. V lost 6 bases and J lost 5; bases outside the gene matches: 9. CDR1 is MNHEY and CDR2 is SVGAGI in the germline V gene. Here the CDR3 reads CASRPRGGLHEQYF. CDR3 nucleotide sequence: TGTGCCAGCAGGCCCCGGGGGGGACTGCACGAGCAGTACTTC.

This clonotype was counted between two and nine times. This rearrangement joins TRBV7-8 to TRBJ1-5; 8 bases fit TRBD1. The V and J ends lost 1 base and 3 bases, in that order; junction bases with no gene match: 8. The CDR3 contains 17 residues. Germline CDR1 and CDR2: SGHVS and FQNEAQ. This CDR3 is CASSLEAGTGYNQPQHF. The CDR3 nucleotides are TGTGCCAGCAGCTTAGAAGCTGGGACAGGCTACAATCAGCCCCAGCATTTT.

The V gene is TRBV6-5, the J gene TRBJ2-1; 7 bases are shared with TRBD1. CDR1 MNHEY and CDR2 SVGAGI come from the germline V gene. The CDR3 length is 13 residues. Trimming at V came to 5 bases and at J to 8 bases, leaving 6 bases not matched to a gene. In DNA form, the CDR3 reads TGTGCCAGCAGTCAGACAGGGATCGATGAGCAGTTCTTC. Translating it yields CASSQTGIDEQFF.

The chain has TRBV7-7 and TRBJ2-1, with D tentatively TRBD2 (5 bases). The CDR3 is 13 amino acids. The V end lost 1 base, the J end lost 8 bases, and 9 bases lay between the germline ends. The germline V gene has CDR1 SSHAT and CDR2 FNYEAQ (reference sequence). CDR3 DNA sequence: TGTGCCAGCAGCTTAGACGGGGTGGATGAGCAGTTCTTC. Amino acids: CASSLDGVDEQFF.

CDR3 sequence reads: CASSFSGSNQPQHF. CDR3 sequence (DNA): TGTGCCAGCAGTTTCTCGGGTAGCAATCAGCCCCAGCATTTT. V usage is TRBV12-3 or TRBV12-4 and J usage is TRBJ1-5; unclear D gene. Deletions cut 3 bases from V and 0 bases from J, with 6 bases between. CDR3 length: 14 amino acids.

This clonotype was observed a handful of times. The rearrangement links TRBV27 to TRBJ2-2; 9 positions agree with TRBD1. CDR1 and CDR2 (germline): MNHEY, SMNVEV (reference sequence). The CDR3 length is 18 residues. The V gene end was trimmed by 4 bases and the J gene end by 6 bases; junction bases not matched to a gene: 15. The CDR3 sequence is CASSSRGIRDRVSGELFF. The CDR3 nucleotides read TGTGCCAGCAGTTCCAGGGGGATCCGGGACAGGGTATCCGGGGAGCTGTTTTTT.

This clonotype showed up many times. V and J are TRBV11-3 and TRBJ2-5; D gene uncertain. Per germline, CDR1 SGHNT and CDR2 YENEEA. The V end was cut by 2 bases, the J end by 3 bases, with 7 bases between. The CDR3 contains 13 residues. CDR3 DNA: TGTGCCAGCAGCTTATCTGGGGAAGAGACCCAGTACTTC. As protein: CASSLSGEETQYF. Complete variable domain (other parts from reference TRBV11-3 and TRBJ2-5): EAGVVQSPRYKIIEKKQPVAFWCNPISGHNTLYWYLQNLGQGPELLIRYENEEAVDDSQLPKDRFSAERLKGVDSTLKIQPAELGDSAVYLCASSLSGEETQYFGPGTRLLVL.

This clonotype was detected only a few times. The chain carries TRBV2 and TRBJ2-2, with D hard to call. Deletions cut 4 bases from V and 2 bases from J, with 8 bases between. Germline lookup yields CDR1 SNHLY and CDR2 FYNNEI. CDR3 length: 14 amino acids. Here the CDR3 DNA reads TGTGCCAGCAGTGGGGATTCAAACACCGGGGAGCTGTTTTTT. Residues: CASSGDSNTGELFF.